These T cell receptor beta chains were read from a single sample in a study of blood T cell repertoires in COVID-19. The table came from immunoSEQ multiplex PCR; TCRdb's copy has only in-frame clones and leaves some out. The profile shows about 26,000 clones, 90% of them singletons. The material sequenced was peripheral blood. The receptors were gathered from a human donor in a cohort sampled during active COVID-19. CDR3s include the opening cysteine and the closing phenylalanine or tryptophan. D genes are given only for firm matches.

J gene: TRBJ2-3; V gene: TRBV9; D gene: NA; CDR3 length: 15; CDR3 DNA: TGTGCCAGCAGCGTAGCTGCGGGGCTTACAGATACGCAGTATTTT; CDR3 protein: CASSVAAGLTDTQYF
J gene: TRBJ2-1; V gene: TRBV28; D gene: TRBD2; CDR3 length: 15; CDR3 DNA: TGTGCCAGCAGTGTGGGACTAGCGGGAGAGGATGCGCAGTTCTTC; CDR3 protein: CASSVGLAGEDAQFF
J gene: TRBJ2-7; V gene: TRBV27; D gene: NA; CDR3 length: 13; CDR3 DNA: TGTGCCAGCAAGCGGGACAACTCCTACGAGCAGTACTTC; CDR3 protein: CASKRDNSYEQYF
J gene: TRBJ2-1; V gene: TRBV27; D gene: NA; CDR3 length: 16; CDR3 DNA: TGTGCCAGCATGTTTAGTTTATCGGGCTCCTACAATGAGCAGTTCTTC; CDR3 protein: CASMFSLSGSYNEQFF
J gene: TRBJ2-1; V gene: TRBV2; D gene: TRBD2; CDR3 length: 14; CDR3 DNA: TGTGCCAGCAGGGGGACTAGCGTGGGCAATGAGCAGTTCTTC; CDR3 protein: CASRGTSVGNEQFF
J gene: TRBJ1-1; V gene: TRBV3-1/TRBV3-2; D gene: NA; CDR3 length: 14; CDR3 DNA: TGTGCCAGCAGCCACCGTCCTCGGAACACTGAAGCTTTCTTT; CDR3 protein: CASSHRPRNTEAFF
J gene: TRBJ1-2; V gene: TRBV5-4; D gene: TRBD1; CDR3 length: 14; CDR3 DNA: TGTGCCAGCAGCATGGACAGGGGGTCTTTTGGCTACACCTTC; CDR3 protein: CASSMDRGSFGYTF
J gene: TRBJ1-2; V gene: TRBV7-9; D gene: TRBD1; CDR3 length: 17; CDR3 DNA: TGTGCCAGCAGCAAAACTCGGACAGGGGGCGGGAACTATGGCTACACCTTC; CDR3 protein: CASSKTRTGGGNYGYTF
J gene: TRBJ2-7; V gene: TRBV12-3/TRBV12-4; D gene: TRBD2; CDR3 length: 12; CDR3 DNA: TGTGCCAGCCGGGAGGGGGTATACGAGCAGTACTTC; CDR3 protein: CASREGVYEQYF
J gene: TRBJ1-1; V gene: TRBV3-1/TRBV3-2; D gene: TRBD1; CDR3 length: 18; CDR3 DNA: TGTGCCAGCAGCCAGCCGGGACAGGGGGTGGGGATGAACACTGAAGCTTTCTTT; CDR3 protein: CASSQPGQGVGMNTEAFF
J gene: TRBJ2-3; V gene: TRBV5-8; D gene: NA; CDR3 length: 15; CDR3 DNA: TGTGCCAGCAGCTTGGGGGCCGTCCCCACAGATACGCAGTATTTT; CDR3 protein: CASSLGAVPTDTQYF
J gene: TRBJ1-2; V gene: TRBV24-1; D gene: TRBD1; CDR3 length: 15; CDR3 DNA: TGTGCCACCAGTGGTTGGACAGGGGTTGGCTATGGCTACACCTTC; CDR3 protein: CATSGWTGVGYGYTF
J gene: TRBJ2-1; V gene: TRBV3-1/TRBV3-2; D gene: TRBD1; CDR3 length: 16; CDR3 DNA: TGTGCCAGCAGCCTCCTCGGGACAGGGGGCTACAATGAGCAGTTCTTC; CDR3 protein: CASSLLGTGGYNEQFF
J gene: TRBJ2-7; V gene: TRBV6-6; D gene: TRBD1; CDR3 length: 15; CDR3 DNA: TGTGCCAGCAGGTTACCCGGGACAGGCCACTACGAGCAGTACTTC; CDR3 protein: CASRLPGTGHYEQYF
J gene: TRBJ2-1; V gene: TRBV6-1; D gene: TRBD2; CDR3 length: 16; CDR3 DNA: TGTGCCAGCAGTGAAGCGGGCGGGGGGGTCTACAATGAGCAGTTCTTC; CDR3 protein: CASSEAGGGVYNEQFF
J gene: TRBJ2-7; V gene: TRBV2; D gene: TRBD1; CDR3 length: 15; CDR3 DNA: TGTGCCAGCAGGGAGACAGGGGGCAGTACCTACGAGCAGTACTTC; CDR3 protein: CASRETGGSTYEQYF